One TCR beta chain is described in this entry. The target antigen is unknown. Vbeta (60) and Jbeta (13) primers were used in the PCR. Sequencing was performed with immunoSEQ multiplex PCR; in TCRdb, only in-frame clones are kept and a portion is missing. The sample consists of under 120,000 clones, 60% to 85% of them appearing once. This specimen belongs to a study of cytomegalovirus exposure and HLA in healthy donors. Study results and caveats: In terms of immune exposure information, only CMV serostatus was available. Presence/absence results assume similar sequencing depth per donor, which may not hold. The authors confirmed in vitro that a few CMV-associated chains were specific for CMV antigens.

The source of this sequence is a female donor in good health and CMV-seropositive. Material for sequencing was PBMCs.

The CDR3 region is CASSIGTTTNEKLFF. The CDR3, as DNA: TGTGCCAGCAGCATAGGGACAACGACTAATGAAAAACTGTTTTTT. The chain links TRBV5-5 to TRBJ1-4; possibly TRBD1 for D (6 bases). The germline gives CDR1 SGHKS, CDR2 YYEKEE (reference sequence). Trimming left V 4 bases short and J 2 bases short, with 12 bases between. CDR3 size: 15 residues.